This T cell receptor (beta chain) comes out of a study of cytomegalovirus exposure and HLA in healthy donors. Study-level findings and limits: As a later analysis revealed, the rate of TCR association differed by HLA locus, with DRB1 most and HLA-C fewest.

Trimming cost V 6 bases and J 7 bases, with 19 bases left between them. The CDR3 is made up of 14 amino acids. CDR1 and CDR2 (germline): MNHNY, SVGAGI (reference sequence). Vbeta (60) and Jbeta (13) primers were used in the PCR. Sequencing was performed with immunoSEQ multiplex PCR; in TCRdb, only in-frame clones are kept and a portion is missing. The sample includes approximately 110,000 clones, around three quarters seen only once; the top ten take 13%. As for this clone: Its antigen remains unknown.

The chain has TRBV6-6 and TRBJ2-7; D uncertain. This TCR derives from a woman aged 60-75 years in good health and CMV-seropositive. The source material was PBMCs. CDR3 in DNA: TGTGCCAGCAGCTTTAGCCTAGAGGCGAAGGAGCAGTACTTC. Amino acids: CASSFSLEAKEQYF.